This passage covers 20 T cell receptor beta chains from one sample sequenced in a study of cytomegalovirus exposure and HLA in healthy donors. It was with 60 Vbeta and 13 Jbeta primers that the PCR ran. The data were produced by immunoSEQ multiplex PCR, yet TCRdb's version contains in-frame clones alone and is incomplete. The sample holds 140,000 to 150,000 clones; under 90% are singletons and the top ten take just over 4.5%. What was sequenced was PBMCs. The receptors originated from a middle-aged man in good health and CMV-seronegative.

The chain combines TRBV6-1 with TRBJ2-7, with TRBD1 matching over 10 bases. CDR3 length: 15 residues. Germline CDR1 and CDR2: MNHNS and SASEGT. V was clipped by 2 bases and J by 2 bases; unmatched bases: 3. CDR3 amino acids: CASSEWDRGAYEQYF. DNA for the CDR3: TGTGCCAGCAGTGAATGGGACAGGGGCGCCTACGAGCAGTACTTC.

A single count supports this clone. The genes are TRBV5-3 and TRBJ1-4, with D perhaps TRBD1 (5 bases). TRBV5-3 is noted as an ORF with a role that remains uncertain. Trimming took off 2 bases at V and 8 bases at J, with 16 bases between the two ends. CDR3 length: 15 residues. In nucleotides, the CDR3 is TGTGCCAGAAGCTTACCCCAGGGTCTCTACGAAAAACTGTTTTTT. Translating gives CARSLPQGLYEKLFF.

The chain joins TRBV5-4 to TRBJ1-2; D might be TRBD1 (6 bases). V was pared by 7 bases and J by 4 bases, with 14 bases between. Germline assignment: CDR1 SGHNT and CDR2 YYREEE (reference sequence). The CDR3 contains 13 residues. The CDR3 bases are TGTGCCAGCGGCCCGGACAGAGGCTATGGCTACACCTTC. The encoded protein is CASGPDRGYGYTF. The full variable domain, with the rest looked up from reference TRBV5-4 and TRBJ1-2, is ETGVTQSPTHLIKTRGQQVTLRCSSQSGHNTVSWYQQALGQGPQFIFQYYREEENGRGNFPPRFSGLQFPNYSSELNVNALELDDSALYLCASGPDRGYGYTFGSGTRLTVV.

The table lists this clone with a count of one. The rearrangement links TRBV7-9 to TRBJ2-3; TRBD2 aligns across 8 bases. The V gene's germline CDR1 is SEHNR and CDR2 FQNEAQ (reference sequence). The CDR3 loop spans 16 amino acids. Trimming took 1 base from V and 2 from J; bases not matched to a gene: 5. DNA for the CDR3: TGTGCCAGCAGCTTAGGGGCTAGCGGGTCCACAGATACGCAGTATTTT. Protein: CASSLGASGSTDTQYF.

The genes are TRBV5-1 and TRBJ2-5; 7 nucleotides agree with TRBD2. Germline trimming cut 0 bases from V and 5 bases from J; bases unmatched to any gene: 7. The CDR3 length is 15 residues. The germline V gene has CDR1 SGHRS and CDR2 YFSETQ. CDR3 DNA: TGCGCCAGCAGCTTGGTGCCGCGGGGGAGCGAGACCCAGTACTTC. This sequence encodes CASSLVPRGSETQYF.

As DNA, the CDR3 is TGTGCCAGCAGCTCTCGCCCGACGTTCGGACGGGGCACTGAAGCTTTCTTT. Translation: CASSSRPTFGRGTEAFF. This chain uses TRBV11-1 with TRBJ1-1; no clear D. Germline V gives CDR1 SGHAT, CDR2 FQDESV (reference sequence). The CDR3 totals 17 residues. V dropped 4 bases and J dropped 4 bases, with 22 bases sitting between them.

The chain combines TRBV5-1 with TRBJ2-7, with D uncertain. Germline CDR1 and CDR2: SGHRS and YFSETQ. There are 15 residues in the CDR3. The germline V and J ends were trimmed by 0 bases and 3 bases, with 13 bases remaining between them. CDR3 DNA: TGCGCCAGCAGCTTGGGTCAGGCTCGCCGCTACGAGCAGTACTTC. This codes for CASSLGQARRYEQYF.

This clone occurred a few times. This chain links TRBV5-6 with TRBJ1-1; no firm D call. V dropped 6 bases and J dropped 3 bases, with 12 bases sitting between them. The CDR3 runs to 13 residues. Germline V gene sequence: CDR1 SGHDT, CDR2 YYEEEE. The CDR3 reads CASTLRGDTEAFF. The CDR3 DNA reads as TGTGCCAGCACATTGCGGGGAGACACTGAAGCTTTCTTT.

This clone was counted once. This chain connects TRBV7-2 to TRBJ1-5, with D possibly being TRBD1 (6 bases). Germline lookup yields CDR1 SGHTA and CDR2 FQGNSA. The CDR3 sequence is 16 residues long. Deletions cut 7 bases from V and 4 bases from J, with 20 bases between. This CDR3 is CASNTPRGSGNQPQHF. As DNA, the CDR3 is TGTGCCAGCAACACCCCTAGGGGGTCTGGTAATCAGCCCCAGCATTTT.

The chain has TRBV18 and TRBJ1-1, with D perhaps matching TRBD1 (5 bases). The CDR3 is 13 residues long. Trimming removed 4 bases from V and 4 bases from J, with 10 bases in between. CDR1 KGHSH and CDR2 LQKENI come from the germline V gene. The CDR3 DNA reads as TGTGCCAGCTCACAGGGGATTAGCACTGAAGCTTTCTTT. Its translation is CASSQGISTEAFF.

This rearrangement joins TRBV5-1 to TRBJ2-7, with TRBD1 matching 7 bases. The CDR3 covers 16 residues. With 1 base clipped from V and 4 bases from J, the junction kept 11 bases outside the gene matches. CDR1 is SGHRS and CDR2 is YFSETQ in the germline V gene. CDR3 sequence (DNA): TGCGCCAGCAGCTTGACTCCAGACCGACAGGGTTACGAGCAGTACTTC. It codes for CASSLTPDRQGYEQYF.

V usage is TRBV7-6 and J usage is TRBJ2-5, with D possibly TRBD2 on 7 matching bases. CDR1 and CDR2 from the germline V gene are SGHVS and FNYEAQ. CDR3 length: 15 amino acids. The V and J ends lost 3 bases and 2 bases respectively, with 13 bases between them. The CDR3 sequence: CASSLGRGRQETQYF. The CDR3, as DNA: TGTGCCAGCAGCTTGGGGCGGGGGCGTCAAGAGACCCAGTACTTC.

The CDR3 sequence: CASSFGPTGYEQYF. CDR3 bases: TGTGCCAGCAGCTTTGGCCCAACAGGGTACGAGCAGTACTTC. This chain connects TRBV7-2 to TRBJ2-7; a possible D gene is TRBD1 (6 bases). CDR3 length equals 14 residues. Deletions cut 3 bases from V and 4 bases from J, with 13 bases between. Germline lookup yields CDR1 SGHTA and CDR2 FQGNSA.

J is TRBJ2-7 and V is TRBV7-2; 10 nucleotides agree with TRBD1. CDR1 is SGHTA and CDR2 is FQGNSA in the germline V gene. With 5 bases clipped from V and 0 bases from J, the junction kept 7 bases outside the gene matches. This CDR3 is 16 amino acids long. The CDR3 DNA sequence: TGTGCCAGCAGCAGACCGGGACAGGGGTCCTCCTACGAGCAGTACTTC. Its translation is CASSRPGQGSSYEQYF.

The gene calls are TRBV10-2 and TRBJ2-6, with 8 bases fitting TRBD2. From germline, CDR1 is WSHSY and CDR2 SAAADI. This CDR3 is built from 16 residues. The V and J ends lost 6 bases and 4 bases, in that order; junction bases with no gene match: 8. CDR3 residues: CASSLPGGAGANVLTF. CDR3 bases: TGCGCCAGCAGCCTCCCCGGGGGGGCGGGGGCCAACGTCCTGACTTTC.

This clone occurred once. The V gene is TRBV6-6, the J gene TRBJ2-5, with 7 bases aligning to TRBD1. Germline CDR1 and CDR2: MNHNY and SVGAGI (reference sequence). V was pared by 5 bases and J by 4 bases, with 7 bases of the junction left unmatched. The CDR3 is 14 amino acids. The CDR3 nucleotides are TGTGCCAGCAGTATACCACAGGGGAGAGAGACCCAGTACTTC. It is translated as CASSIPQGRETQYF.

The chain links TRBV5-1 to TRBJ2-5, with TRBD1 matching 7 bases. CDR1 is SGHRS, CDR2 YFSETQ, per germline. This CDR3 is built from 15 residues. The ends lost 2 bases at V and 5 bases at J; junction bases unmatched: 9. CDR3 nucleotide sequence: TGCGCCAGCAGCTTCCCCACAGGGGTTGGGGAGACCCAGTACTTC. It codes for CASSFPTGVGETQYF. Combining the CDR3 with reference TRBV5-1 and TRBJ2-5 gives the whole variable domain KAGVTQTPRYLIKTRGQQVTLSCSPISGHRSVSWYQQTPGQGLQFLFEYFSETQRNKGNFPGRFSGRQFSNSRSEMNVSTLELGDSALYLCASSFPTGVGETQYFGPGTRLLVL.

The rearrangement joins TRBV5-4 to TRBJ2-1; perhaps TRBD1 as D (6 bases). This CDR3 comprises 16 residues. Germline V gene sequence: CDR1 SGHNT, CDR2 YYREEE (reference sequence). The germline V and J ends were trimmed by 1 base and 3 bases, with 14 bases remaining between them. CDR3 loop: CASSLLGRGGYNEQFF. The CDR3 DNA follows: TGTGCCAGCAGCTTGTTGGGCAGGGGCGGCTACAATGAGCAGTTCTTC.

The V and J genes are TRBV19 and TRBJ2-7, with D unresolved. The length of the CDR3 is 13 residues. Germline V gene lookup returns CDR1 LNHDA and CDR2 SQIVND (reference sequence). Trimming shortened V by 3 bases and J by 4 bases, and 10 bases separated the two germline ends. The CDR3 DNA follows: TGTGCCAGTAGTATTGGCAGATCTTACGAGCAGTACTTC. Protein sequence: CASSIGRSYEQYF.

This clone was seen only once. This chain connects TRBV6-4 to TRBJ1-1; 10 nucleotides align to TRBD1. The ends lost 6 bases at V and 2 bases at J; junction bases unmatched: 3. This CDR3 is built from 14 residues. Germline V lookup: CDR1 MRHNA, CDR2 SNTAGT. The CDR3 loop is CASSRDRGNTEAFF. The CDR3 DNA follows: TGTGCCAGCAGCCGGGACAGGGGAAACACTGAAGCTTTCTTT.